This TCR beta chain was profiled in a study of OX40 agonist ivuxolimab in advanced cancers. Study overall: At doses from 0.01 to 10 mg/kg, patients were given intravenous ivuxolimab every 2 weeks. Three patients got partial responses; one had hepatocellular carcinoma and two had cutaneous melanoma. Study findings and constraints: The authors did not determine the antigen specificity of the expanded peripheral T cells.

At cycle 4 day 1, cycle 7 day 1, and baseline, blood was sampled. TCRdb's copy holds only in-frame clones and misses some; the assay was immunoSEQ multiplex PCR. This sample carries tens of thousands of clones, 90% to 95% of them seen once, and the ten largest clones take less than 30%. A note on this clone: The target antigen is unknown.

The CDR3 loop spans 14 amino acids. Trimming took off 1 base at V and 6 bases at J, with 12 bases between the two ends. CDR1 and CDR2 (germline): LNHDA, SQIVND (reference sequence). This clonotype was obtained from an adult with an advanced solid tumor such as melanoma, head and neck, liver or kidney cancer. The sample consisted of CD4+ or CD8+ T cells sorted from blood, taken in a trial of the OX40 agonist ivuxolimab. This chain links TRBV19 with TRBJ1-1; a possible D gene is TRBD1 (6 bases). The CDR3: CASSIAPTGPEAFF. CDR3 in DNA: TGTGCCAGTAGTATAGCTCCGACAGGACCTGAAGCTTTCTTT.